This T cell receptor (beta chain) derives from a study of breast tumors, draining lymph nodes, adjacent tissues. MiXCR, applied by TCRdb to the multiplex PCR reads, yields one record per CDR3 protein. The table lists 45,000 to 65,000 distinct CDR3 sequences, approximately 45% of them singletons. Study-wide findings and caveats: Data fit most tumor T cells coming from lymph node, expanding in tumor. Compared with lymph nodes, tumors were less diverse; compared with nontumor tissue, more. Compared with basal-like, luminal-like tumors shared significantly more repertoire with nontumor tissue.

This clonotype was counted ten times or more. Its antigen is still unknown. Sequenced material: breast tumor tissue. The receptor was derived from a female donor with breast cancer. Some clones in this sample may be carry-over from other donors' samples.

The CDR3 here is CASSPNRVDTDTQYF. In DNA, the CDR3 is TGTGCCAGCAGCCCTAACAGGGTTGACACAGATACGCAGTATTTT. The chain is built from TRBV11-2 and TRBJ2-3; the D gene is possibly TRBD1 (6 bases). Per germline, CDR1 SGHAT and CDR2 FQNNGV. The V and J ends lost 5 bases and 2 bases respectively, with 14 bases between them. This CDR3 is built from 15 residues.